This T cell receptor beta chain was retrieved from a study of blood T cell repertoires in COVID-19. V dropped 7 bases and J dropped 6 bases, with 16 bases sitting between them. The CDR3 consists of 13 residues. Germline V gene lookup returns CDR1 WNHNN and CDR2 SYGVQD (reference sequence). Using immunoSEQ multiplex PCR, the repertoire was profiled, and TCRdb retains in-frame clones only, with some absent. The sample contains approximately 39,000 clones, about 89% of which appear only once. V usage is TRBV10-1 and J usage is TRBJ2-7, with D possibly TRBD2 on 6 matching bases. The sample taken for sequencing was peripheral blood. This sequence was found in a man over 45 with active or convalescent COVID-19. The CDR3 protein is CASIPRWRGEQYV. In DNA, the CDR3 is TGCGCCAGCATCCCTCGGTGGCGGGGCGAGCAGTACGTC.